The present TCR beta chain was sequenced within a study of HIV-infected children after antiretroviral therapy interruption. Study context: Samples from the continuous-treatment group were taken at weeks 0, 48 and 150.

Unique molecular identifiers were included in an RNA-based 3' RACE TCR library. Using its own MiXCR run on the 3' RACE reads, TCRdb lists one record per CDR3 protein. The sample lists 70,000 to 90,000 distinct CDR3 sequences, about 6.9% occurring once. The CDR3 contains 16 residues. With 0 bases removed from V and 7 bases from J, the gap between germline ends came to 18 bases. Germline V gene data show CDR1 as LNHDA and CDR2 as SQIVND (reference sequence). The treatment: PENTA 11 planned treatment interruption arm or continuous ART arm. Study findings and constraints: Naive CD4+ sequences overlapped less between time points once interruption began.

This clonotype was counted ten times or more. Its matching antigen is unknown. The receptor was derived from a pool of human donors with HIV. The chain employs TRBV19 and TRBJ1-2, with TRBD1 as a possible D gene (6 bases). The source was CD45RA+ CD4+ T cells from PBMCs, pooled from several time points, collected from a donor given antiretroviral therapy, either interrupted or continuous. As for subset: naive CD4+ CD45RA+ CD45RO- T cells. CDR3 DNA: TGTGCCAGTAGTATAGATCTTTCGGGGGCGCTGAGTGGCTACACCTTC. Translating it yields CASSIDLSGALSGYTF. The whole variable domain, filled in from reference TRBV19 and TRBJ1-2, reads DGGITQSPKYLFRKEGQNVTLSCEQNLNHDAMYWYRQDPGQGLRLIYYSQIVNDFQKGDIAEGYSVSREKKESFPLTVTSAQKNPTAFYLCASSIDLSGALSGYTFGSGTRLTVV.